The clone carrying this T cell receptor (beta chain) was picked up a small number of times. Its antigen is undetermined. This record comes from a study of beta chain features in type 1 diabetes. Study results and limitations: A possible short-template PCR bias applies equally to patients and controls. It was among patients, rather than healthy donors, that naive, central memory and Treg TCRB repertoires appeared more similar. Type 1 diabetes patients had moderately but significantly shorter TCRB CDR3s in all four CD4+ subsets.

This CDR3 is built from 12 residues. Germline V gives CDR1 SGHTA, CDR2 FQGTGA. Investigators reverse transcribed all isolated RNA, so they sequenced expressed TCRB transcripts. Using immunoSEQ multiplex PCR, the repertoire was profiled, and TCRdb retains in-frame clones only, with some absent. Of under 70,000 clones listed, around 60% are singletons. This TCR came from a woman aged 25 to 45 with type 1 diabetes. The sample consisted of stem cell memory CD4+ T cells from blood. The J gene is TRBJ2-5, the V gene TRBV7-3; D not certain. The J call may be wrong; the DNA end is better matched by TRBJ2-7. The CDR3 DNA reads as TGTGCCAGCAGCTTATCCCACTCCGAGCAGTACTTC. Translated: CASSLSHSEQYF.